One and the same sample provided the 21 T cell receptor beta chains below, sequenced in a study of cytomegalovirus exposure and HLA in healthy donors. The PCR employed 60 Vbeta primers together with 13 Jbeta primers. The data were produced by immunoSEQ multiplex PCR, yet TCRdb's version contains in-frame clones alone and is incomplete. The sample holds about 140,000 clones, roughly 86% seen once. Material: PBMCs. The source is a man aged 18 to 30 in good health and CMV-seropositive.

Written as DNA, the CDR3 is TGCGCCAGCAGCCAAGAGACTAGCGGATCCTACGAGCAGTACTTC. It translates to CASSQETSGSYEQYF. The chain links TRBV4-1 to TRBJ2-7; 9 nucleotides align to TRBD2. With 0 bases clipped from V and 1 base from J, the junction kept 1 base outside the gene matches. CDR3 length: 15 amino acids. Germline-derived CDR1 and CDR2 are MGHRA and YSYEKL.

The chain links TRBV7-2 to TRBJ2-3; the match to TRBD1 covers 9 bases. V trimming: 5 bases; J trimming: 5 bases; junction bases outside the gene matches: 8. Germline V CDR1 and CDR2: SGHTA, FQGNSA. CDR3 length: 15 residues. In nucleotides, the CDR3 is TGTGCCAGCAGCAGCTACAGGGGGCAGGGAGATACGCAGTATTTT. It specifies CASSSYRGQGDTQYF.

This clone was seen once. DNA for the CDR3: TGTGCCAGCAGTTCTTATGCGGGGACTATGATCAATACGCAGTATTTT. Protein sequence: CASSSYAGTMINTQYF. V usage is TRBV28 and J usage is TRBJ2-3, with 7 bases identical to TRBD2. Trimming took 4 bases from V and 7 from J; bases not matched to a gene: 14. This CDR3 is built from 16 residues. Germline CDR1 and CDR2: MDHEN and SYDVKM.

The CDR3: CASSLVRGASREAYEQYF. The CDR3 nucleotides are TGTGCCAGCAGCCTCGTTAGAGGTGCCAGTCGGGAGGCTTACGAGCAGTACTTC. The gene calls are TRBV5-4 and TRBJ2-7, with TRBD2 matching 7 bases. CDR3 length: 18 residues. Germline V gene data show CDR1 as SGHNT and CDR2 as YYREEE (reference sequence). After removal of 4 bases from V and 4 bases from J, the junction contained 20 bases not matched to a gene.

The chain has TRBV19 and TRBJ1-1; 10 bases are a match to TRBD1. The trim removed 10 bases at V and 8 bases at J, leaving 7 bases unmatched. CDR1 and CDR2 from the germline V gene are LNHDA and SQIVND (reference sequence). CDR3 length: 12 amino acids. CDR3 protein: CATWDRGIEAFF. CDR3 sequence (DNA): TGTGCCACTTGGGACAGGGGTATAGAAGCTTTCTTT. Filled out from reference TRBV19 and TRBJ1-1, the complete variable domain reads DGGITQSPKYLFRKEGQNVTLSCEQNLNHDAMYWYRQDPGQGLRLIYYSQIVNDFQKGDIAEGYSVSREKKESFPLTVTSAQKNPTAFYLCATWDRGIEAFFGQGTRLTVV.

The chain carries TRBV11-2 and TRBJ2-7; 8 nucleotides align to TRBD2. CDR3 length equals 15 residues. The V gene's germline CDR1 is SGHAT and CDR2 FQNNGV. Trimming cost V 1 base and J 4 bases; bases outside gene matches: 6. CDR3 loop: CASSLAPGGRYEQYF. The CDR3 DNA reads as TGTGCCAGCAGCTTAGCCCCGGGAGGGCGGTACGAGCAGTACTTC.

CDR3 sequence (DNA): TGTGCCAGCAGACCTAGGAACATTCAGTACTTC. Its translation: CASRPRNIQYF. The rearrangement links TRBV27 to TRBJ2-4; D gene unclear. V gave up 6 bases and J gave up 7 bases, with 7 bases separating them. The length of the CDR3 is 11 residues. CDR1 and CDR2 from the germline V gene are MNHEY and SMNVEV (reference sequence).

This chain uses TRBV5-4 with TRBJ1-1; D possibly corresponds to TRBD1 (5 bases). The CDR3 is made up of 15 amino acids. Germline CDR1 reads SGHNT; CDR2 reads YYREEE (reference sequence). V lost 0 bases and J 3 bases, leaving 12 bases between the germline ends. The DNA for the CDR3 is TGTGCCAGCAGCTTGGCCATAACCAGGGACACTGAAGCTTTCTTT. Translating gives CASSLAITRDTEAFF. Full variable domain (outside the CDR3, taken from reference TRBV5-4 and TRBJ1-1): ETGVTQSPTHLIKTRGQQVTLRCSSQSGHNTVSWYQQALGQGPQFIFQYYREEENGRGNFPPRFSGLQFPNYSSELNVNALELDDSALYLCASSLAITRDTEAFFGQGTRLTVV.

This clone was seen only a few times. The CDR3 DNA reads TGTGCCAGCAGTTTAGGGGCCTCCTACGAGCAGTACTTC. Translating it yields CASSLGASYEQYF. This chain uses TRBV27 with TRBJ2-7, with D perhaps matching TRBD1 (5 bases). The CDR3 is made up of 13 amino acids. CDR1 and CDR2 (germline): MNHEY, SMNVEV (reference sequence). Trimming shortened V by 2 bases and J by 0 bases, and 5 bases separated the two germline ends.

The chain recombines TRBV6-5 with TRBJ1-2; 7 bases agree with TRBD1. CDR3 length: 14 residues. V shed 6 bases and J 7 bases; nucleotides not matched to a gene: 11. CDR1 MNHEY and CDR2 SVGAGI come from the germline V gene. CDR3 region: CASREGQTSAGYTF. CDR3 nucleotides: TGTGCCAGCAGGGAGGGACAGACCTCCGCTGGCTACACCTTC.

This rearrangement joins TRBV7-2 to TRBJ2-3, with 7 bases identical to TRBD2. This CDR3 comprises 15 residues. V shed 5 bases and J 3 bases; nucleotides not matched to a gene: 8. The germline V gene encodes CDR1 SGHTA and CDR2 FQGNSA. This chain's CDR3 is CASSVFPGGTDTQYF. Here the CDR3 DNA reads TGTGCCAGCAGCGTTTTTCCGGGAGGTACAGATACGCAGTATTTT.

The CDR3, as DNA: TGTGCCAGCAGCACGGACAGGGGCTATGGCTACACCTTC. Translated: CASSTDRGYGYTF. The chain recombines TRBV6-5 with TRBJ1-2; TRBD1 matches 9 bases. Unmatched junction bases numbered 3, after V lost 6 bases and J lost 4 bases. The CDR3 is made up of 13 amino acids. CDR1 and CDR2 (germline): MNHEY, SVGAGI.

This chain links TRBV7-9 with TRBJ1-4, with D perhaps matching TRBD1 (5 bases). Trimming left V 3 bases short and J 8 bases short, with 13 bases between. In germline, CDR1 is SEHNR, CDR2 FQNEAQ (reference sequence). CDR3 size: 14 residues. CDR3 bases: TGTGCCAGCAGCTTGGGGCAGGCCACAGAAAAACTGTTTTTT. Translated: CASSLGQATEKLFF.

The genes are TRBV19 and TRBJ2-3; 16 positions match TRBD2. With 4 bases clipped from V and 2 bases from J, the junction kept 6 bases outside the gene matches. The CDR3 has 18 residues. The germline V gene has CDR1 LNHDA and CDR2 SQIVND (reference sequence). The CDR3 nucleotides are TGTGCCAGTAGTAAGCCGGGACTAGCGGGAGGGCCCACAGATACGCAGTATTTT. It is translated as CASSKPGLAGGPTDTQYF.

This clone was found a few times. The chain joins TRBV28 to TRBJ1-6; no firm D call. This CDR3 contains 12 residues. Germline V gene lookup returns CDR1 MDHEN and CDR2 SYDVKM. The ends were cut back, 6 bases at V and 9 bases at J, with 9 bases in the middle. The CDR3 loop is CASSLVGSPLHF. CDR3 in DNA: TGTGCCAGCAGCTTGGTCGGTTCACCCCTCCACTTT.

The J gene is TRBJ1-1, the V gene TRBV2; possibly TRBD1 for D (6 bases). V was shortened by 8 bases and J by 1 base, with 17 bases between the two germline ends. This CDR3 region has 15 residues. CDR1 is SNHLY, CDR2 FYNNEI, per germline. The CDR3 spells CASRGGGSGNTEAFF. The CDR3 nucleotides are TGTGCCAGCCGAGGGGGGGGGTCGGGGAACACTGAAGCTTTCTTT.

The rearrangement joins TRBV6-1 to TRBJ2-7; tentatively, D is TRBD2 (6 bases). CDR3 size: 13 residues. Germline CDR1 reads MNHNS; CDR2 reads SASEGT. Deletions cut 11 bases from V and 2 bases from J, with 16 bases between. The CDR3 DNA reads as TGTGCCGGGCAGCCAGGCGGGACCTACGAGCAGTACTTC. Amino acids: CAGQPGGTYEQYF.

This sequence joins TRBV6-1 and TRBJ2-5, with 7 nucleotides matching TRBD2. The V and J ends lost 7 bases and 4 bases, in that order; junction bases with no gene match: 9. The V gene's germline CDR1 is MNHNS and CDR2 SASEGT. The CDR3 is 14 amino acids. The CDR3 sequence: CASTSSRGGETQYF. For the CDR3, the DNA is TGTGCCAGCACCTCCAGTCGCGGGGGAGAGACCCAGTACTTC.

V gene TRBV30 combines with J gene TRBJ1-1; possible D gene TRBD1, 6 bases. The germline gives CDR1 GTSNPN, CDR2 SVGIG (reference sequence). CDR3 length equals 13 residues. V was cut by 3 bases and J by 8 bases, with 16 bases left in between. CDR3 coding DNA: TGTGCCTGGAGCCCTCCAGGGGTCAAGGAAGCTTTCTTT. Translated: CAWSPPGVKEAFF. The full variable domain, its missing parts supplied by reference TRBV30 and TRBJ1-1, is SQTIHQWPATLVQPVGSPLSLECTVEGTSNPNLYWYRQAAGRGLQLLFYSVGIGQISSEVPQNLSASRPQDRQFILSSKKLLLSDSGFYLCAWSPPGVKEAFFGQGTRLTVV.

This clone was counted a few times. The chain is built from TRBV11-2 and TRBJ2-5; tentative D call: TRBD1 (6 bases). V lost 7 bases, J lost 1 base, and 16 bases lay in between. The CDR3 runs to 15 residues. Germline loops: CDR1 SGHAT, CDR2 FQNNGV. The CDR3 bases are TGTGCCAGCACCCCCAACGAAGGGGGCCAAGAGACCCAGTACTTC. Its protein product is CASTPNEGGQETQYF.

The genes are TRBV7-9 and TRBJ1-1; TRBD1 agrees at 9 bases. Germline loops: CDR1 SEHNR, CDR2 FQNEAQ (reference sequence). The CDR3 has 15 residues. The V and J ends lost 1 base and 4 bases, in that order; junction bases with no gene match: 4. This chain's CDR3 is CASSLVQGAGTEAFF. For the CDR3, the DNA is TGTGCCAGCAGCTTAGTACAGGGGGCTGGCACTGAAGCTTTCTTT.